The sequence of this T cell receptor (beta chain) was determined in a study of shared T cell receptors in the human thymus. Assay: immunoSEQ multiplex PCR; the TCRdb copy retains only in-frame clones and omits some. The sample has more than 550,000 clones, 70% to 90% seen once. V lost 5 bases and J lost 0, with 10 bases in between. The CDR3 loop spans 15 amino acids. Germline V gene data show CDR1 as SGHAT and CDR2 as FQDESV (reference sequence). The data were also submitted as part of a second study, on human thymus T cells. According to that study: Donors were healthy Finnish babies undergoing corrective operations for congenital heart defects. Corrective cardiac operations yielded the resected thymus tissue. Thymic and blood repertoires appeared to show biased V and J gene usage. Related work showed strongly overlapping thymic repertoires across unrelated individuals.

The rearrangement joins TRBV11-1 to TRBJ1-4; no definite D call. Source material: thymocytes. The receptor's source is a girl less than two years old with a congenital heart defect. The DNA for the CDR3 is TGTGCCAGCAGCCCAGAGGCAGCAACTAATGAAAAACTGTTTTTT. Translation gives CASSPEAATNEKLFF.